This T cell receptor (beta chain) originates from a study of shared clonotypes between healthy human individuals (TCRdb year 2020). Background for the entire study: The cohort comprised a couple of women and a few men aged 18 to 49 years. Libraries were prepared and TCR repertoires were sequenced by different laboratories using diverse techniques, in order to increase sequencing depth and limit assay-specific biases. Between about 0.94 and 8.9 billion PBMCs per donor were obtained by leukapheresis. For each donor, CD4 naive and CD4 memory were each given three plates, CD8 naive was given two plates, and CD8 memory was given one plate. Blood TCR repertoires of four to six healthy adults were deeply sequenced to estimate repertoire size and the extent of clonotype sharing between individuals.

The full study reports these points: When a handful of donors were compared, the shared fraction of clonotypes was around 5% for naive CD4, around 3.5% for naive CD8, 2% to 2.5% for memory CD4, and 0.35% to 0.4% for memory CD8. Based on pairwise subsampling, the degree of clonotype sharing among donors was expected to be affected by sequencing depth. Because the study included only a small number of donors, the genetic and exposure-history diversity represented was limited. Only blood was sampled, and tissue TCR repertoires likely differ from those in blood. Rarefaction of sorted-subset datasets indicated incomplete sequencing despite the large sequencing depth. Clonotypes shared by all four sorted-subset donors showed higher generation probabilities than non-shared clonotypes. Naive subsets generally had larger estimated clonotype richness than memory subsets.

Trimming removed 10 bases from V and 4 bases from J; the gene matches leave 10 bases unexplained. The CDR3 numbers 14 residues from cysteine through phenylalanine. Here the CDR3 DNA is all that survives: 42 bases in frame from base 1. CDR1 and CDR2 are read off the germline V gene (reference sequence) as LNHDA and SQIVND. Using the deep immunoSEQ assay, TCR CDR3 regions were amplified from genomic DNA by multiplex PCR. For each cell subset, the extracted genomic DNA was distributed evenly across all wells of several immunoSEQ 96-well plates, and each plate served as one replicate. For sorted subsets, approximately 210 ng of genomic DNA, equivalent to 30,000 or so T cell genomes, went into each replicate PCR. The purified libraries were quantified using a Qubit 3.0 fluorometer, sized with a Bioanalyzer 2100, and then quantified again using the KAPA Library Quantification kit. A separate single-read 150-cycle Illumina NextSeq 550 flow cell was used to sequence each immunoSEQ 96-well plate. Concerning the study's data processing: Because only junctional sequences without quality scores were contained in the immunoSEQ output, filtering matching that applied to full-length reads could not be performed. Sequences were annotated with PyIR, a Python wrapper for IgBLAST v1.9, using IMGT germline references to assign V/J genes and CDR3. Reads with weak V/J assignments (E-value above 1e-6), missing CDR3, stop codons, out-of-frame junctions, or ambiguous translated residues were removed. A V3J clonotype was defined by an identical inferred V gene, J gene, and CDR3 amino acid sequence. Percentage overlap between repertoires was computed as shared unique clonotypes divided by the size of the smaller repertoire. Three approaches were used to assess repertoire richness: RTK rarefaction, the Chao1 estimator, and Recon v2.1 estimates of unobserved clonotypes. For all TCRbeta clonotypes obtained by the gDNA method from several donors, generation probabilities were computed with OLGA. In TCRdb, the immuneACCESS table is reduced to in-frame sequences with V and J assigned. These tables do not hold every clone; where another copy was compared, an unresolved V gene accounts for under half, and the others remain unexplained. V and J calls plus clone size are reproduced from that table; the DNA served to infer D and trimming. The sample contains under 700,000 clones, about 95% of them found a single time. Over 0.1% of the sample is in the top ten clones.

About this clone: The target of this receptor is not known. No much larger clone is present one base from it, and per-base qualities are unavailable.

CD8 naive samples were obtained by positive selection for CCR7 among CD45RO-negative cells, yielding a CD45RA+CCR7+ population from which TemRA cells were excluded. The donors were healthy, HIV-negative adults who had no recently reported acute infections or vaccinations. Every donor was a Caucasian adult residing in Nashville, Tennessee, USA. After blood collection by leukapheresis, PBMCs were isolated using Ficoll-Histopaque density gradient centrifugation and then cryopreserved in the vapor phase of liquid nitrogen. Analytical flow cytometry was used to check the purity and quantity of every magnetically sorted T cell population. Genomic DNA was isolated from each sorted fraction and quantified by UV absorbance on a Nanodrop 2000c.

This receptor was obtained from a woman in her twenties or thirties in good health. Here the chain combines TRBV19 and TRBJ1-2; the central 9 bases match TRBD1. The sample consisted of naive CD8+ T cells sorted from blood. The sample's cell subset or site label, decoded: CD45RA+CCR7+. The CDR3 is CATRTGTGTYGYTF. The DNA sequence is as follows: TGTGCCACGCGGACCGGGACAGGGACCTATGGCTACACCTTC.